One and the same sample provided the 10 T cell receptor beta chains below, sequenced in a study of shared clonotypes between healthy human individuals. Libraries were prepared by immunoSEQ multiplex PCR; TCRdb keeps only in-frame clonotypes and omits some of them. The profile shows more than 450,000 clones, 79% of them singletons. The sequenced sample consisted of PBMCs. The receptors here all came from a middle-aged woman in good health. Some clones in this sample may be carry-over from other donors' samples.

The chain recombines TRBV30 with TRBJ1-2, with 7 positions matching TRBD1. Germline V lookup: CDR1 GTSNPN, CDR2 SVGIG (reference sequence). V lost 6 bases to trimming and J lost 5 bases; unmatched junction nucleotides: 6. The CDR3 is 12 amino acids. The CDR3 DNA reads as TGTGCCTGTTTGACAGGGAGGTATGGCTACACCTTC. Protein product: CACLTGRYGYTF.

The DNA for the CDR3 is TGTGCCAGCAGCTTACAATGGGGGACGCTCCTCCACTTT. Amino acid sequence: CASSLQWGTLLHF. The chain combines TRBV7-9 with TRBJ1-6, with D perhaps TRBD1 (5 bases). There are 13 residues in the CDR3. The germline V gene has CDR1 SEHNR and CDR2 FQNEAQ (reference sequence). V lost 2 bases, J lost 15 bases, and 14 bases lay in between. The whole variable domain, filled in from reference TRBV7-9 and TRBJ1-6, reads DTGVSQNPRHKITKRGQNVTFRCDPISEHNRLYWYRQTLGQGPEFLTYFQNEAQLEKSRLLSDRFSAERPKGSFSTLEIQRTEQGDSAMYLCASSLQWGTLLHFGNGTRLTVT.

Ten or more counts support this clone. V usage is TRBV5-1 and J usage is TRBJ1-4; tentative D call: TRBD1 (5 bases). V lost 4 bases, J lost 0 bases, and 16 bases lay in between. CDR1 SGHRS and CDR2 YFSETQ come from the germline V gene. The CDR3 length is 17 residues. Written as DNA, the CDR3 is TGCGCCAGCAGCCTGGGGCCTTTACCTTCAACTAATGAAAAACTGTTTTTT. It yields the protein CASSLGPLPSTNEKLFF.

DNA of the CDR3: TGTGCCAGCAGCTCCCAAAGACTAGCGGGAGTAGGTGAGCAGTACTTC. Encoded protein: CASSSQRLAGVGEQYF. V and J are TRBV7-2 and TRBJ2-7; 12 nucleotides align to TRBD2. With V trimmed by 4 bases and J by 7 bases, 11 bases remained unmatched. The V gene's germline CDR1 is SGHTA and CDR2 FQGNSA. CDR3 length: 16 amino acids.

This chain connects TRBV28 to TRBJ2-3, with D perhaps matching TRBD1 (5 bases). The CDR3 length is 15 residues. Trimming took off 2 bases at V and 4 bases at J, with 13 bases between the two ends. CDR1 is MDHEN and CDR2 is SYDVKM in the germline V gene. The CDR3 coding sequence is TGTGCCAGCAGTTTAAGTGGTAGGGGCGCAGATACGCAGTATTTT. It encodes CASSLSGRGADTQYF.

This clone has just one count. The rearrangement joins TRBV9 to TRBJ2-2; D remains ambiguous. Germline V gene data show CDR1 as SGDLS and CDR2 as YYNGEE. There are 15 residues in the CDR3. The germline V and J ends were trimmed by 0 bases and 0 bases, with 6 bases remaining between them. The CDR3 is CASSVVPANTGELFF. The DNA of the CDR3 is TGTGCCAGCAGCGTAGTTCCCGCGAACACCGGGGAGCTGTTTTTT.

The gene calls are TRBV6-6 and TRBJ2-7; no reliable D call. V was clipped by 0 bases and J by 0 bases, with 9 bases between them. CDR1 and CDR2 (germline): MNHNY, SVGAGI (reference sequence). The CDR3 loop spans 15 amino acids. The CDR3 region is CASSYSGYYSYEQYF. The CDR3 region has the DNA TGTGCCAGCAGTTACTCGGGGTACTACTCCTACGAGCAGTACTTC.

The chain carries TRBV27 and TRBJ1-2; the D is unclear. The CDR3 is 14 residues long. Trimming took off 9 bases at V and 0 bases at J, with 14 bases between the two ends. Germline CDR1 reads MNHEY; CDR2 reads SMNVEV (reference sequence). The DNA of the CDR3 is TGTGCCAGTCGGACTTGGGGAGCTAACTATGGCTACACCTTC. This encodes CASRTWGANYGYTF.

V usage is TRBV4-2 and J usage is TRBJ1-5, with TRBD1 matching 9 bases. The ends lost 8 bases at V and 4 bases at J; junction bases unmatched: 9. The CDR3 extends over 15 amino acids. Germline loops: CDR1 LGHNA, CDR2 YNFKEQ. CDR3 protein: CASGFRDRDNQPQHF. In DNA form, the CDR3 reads TGTGCCAGCGGATTCCGGGACAGGGATAATCAGCCCCAGCATTTT.

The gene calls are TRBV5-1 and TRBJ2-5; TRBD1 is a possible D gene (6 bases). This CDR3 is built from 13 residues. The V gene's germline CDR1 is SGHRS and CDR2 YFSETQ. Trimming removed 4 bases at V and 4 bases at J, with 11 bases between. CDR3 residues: CASSPGTLETQYF. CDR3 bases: TGCGCCAGCAGCCCAGGGACACTAGAGACCCAGTACTTC.